This note documents a single T cell receptor beta chain sequence. Its antigen is currently unknown. CDR3 length: 12 residues. In germline, CDR1 is MGHDK, CDR2 SYGVNS. TCRdb's table, derived via immunoSEQ multiplex PCR, lists solely in-frame clones and lacks some. The table lists 20,000 to 25,000 clones, approximately 64% of them singletons. This sample is part of a study of tumor-infiltrating lymphocytes in localized non-small cell lung cancer. Looking at the study overall: Tumor tissue and non-adjacent uninvolved lung came from each patient. Whole-study results and caveats: Tumor T-cell fraction was not associated with recurrence-free survival. Different pieces of the same tissue were used for each assay.

This receptor was taken from a human donor with non-small cell lung cancer. The genes are TRBV25-1 and TRBJ2-7; 7 bases fit TRBD1. TRBJ2-5 explains the end of the DNA better; the J call may be wrong. The sequencing sample was made of lung tumor tissue. The CDR3 spells CASRSGGETQYF. CDR3 bases: TGTGCCAGCAGGTCAGGGGGAGAGACCCAGTACTTC.